The rows below give T cell receptor beta chains drawn from one sample of a study of blood T cells in healthy people across ages. Each CDR3 protein gets one entry after TCRdb re-called the 5' RACE reads with MiXCR. The sample includes over a million distinct CDR3 sequences, over 35% of them seen just once. Sequenced input: blood. The receptors here all came from a woman aged 55 to 70 in good health. Each CDR3 is given with its conserved first and last residue. Each record gives: CDR3 protein, CDR3 DNA, V gene, J gene, clone size, D gene. The D gene is left open where the match is weak. Clone size is not always given. Where it is, it says once, few, many or a class for expanded clones.

CASSPTAGDGYEQYF	TGTGCCAGCAGCCCCACTGCAGGGGATGGCTACGAGCAGTACTTC	TRBV11-2	TRBJ2-7	few	.
CASSYGLTGLAGGTGELFF	TGTGCCAGCAGTTACGGTCTTACGGGACTAGCCGGAGGCACCGGGGAGCTGTTTTTT	TRBV6-5	TRBJ2-2	.	TRBD2
CASKAGGRTDTQYF	TGTGCCAGCAAGGCGGGCGGGAGGACAGATACGCAGTATTTT	TRBV6-2/TRBV6-3	TRBJ2-3	.	TRBD2
CASRAGTQGGYEQYF	TGCGCCAGCAGAGCCGGGACCCAAGGGGGTTACGAGCAGTACTTC	TRBV5-1	TRBJ2-7	.	.
CASRPRGGGATVSQYF	TGTGCCAGCAGGCCCCGGGGAGGGGGCGCCACTGTATCCCAGTACTTC	TRBV28	TRBJ2-5	.	.
CASSFVVAGTTDTQYF	TGTGCCAGCAGTTTTGTGGTAGCGGGGACCACAGATACGCAGTATTTT	TRBV12-3/TRBV12-4	TRBJ2-3	.	TRBD2
CASSFSYSNNEQFF	TGTGCCAGCAGCTTTTCCTACTCGAACAATGAGCAGTTCTTC	TRBV7-9	TRBJ2-1	.	.
CASSSGLAGSSYNEQFF	TGTGCCAGCAGTTCGGGACTAGCGGGAAGCTCCTACAATGAGCAGTTCTTC	TRBV11-2	TRBJ2-1	few	TRBD2
CVSSRPWASEHEQFF	TGTGTCAGCAGCCGTCCATGGGCTAGCGAGCATGAGCAGTTCTTC	TRBV7-9	TRBJ2-1	.	.
CASSQAGVSYNEQFF	TGCGCCAGCAGCCAAGCAGGGGTCTCCTACAATGAGCAGTTCTTC	TRBV4-1	TRBJ2-1	many	.
CASSLSMGQGSYNEQFF	TGTGCCAGCAGCTTAAGCATGGGACAGGGGTCCTACAATGAGCAGTTCTTC	TRBV7-2	TRBJ2-1	.	TRBD1
CAWSKGTGTTSNQPQHF	TGTGCCTGGAGCAAGGGGACAGGGACGACTAGCAATCAGCCCCAGCATTTT	TRBV30	TRBJ1-5	few	TRBD1
CASSAQGPHEKLFF	TGTGCCAGCAGCGCGCAGGGTCCTCATGAAAAACTGTTTTTT	TRBV11-2	TRBJ1-4	few	.
CASSFPGVTLYNEQFF	TGTGCCAGCAGCTTTCCGGGAGTTACACTCTACAATGAGCAGTTCTTC	TRBV5-4	TRBJ2-1	.	.
CSAQDRFNEKLFF	TGCAGTGCTCAGGACAGGTTCAATGAAAAACTGTTTTTT	TRBV20-1	TRBJ1-4	many	TRBD1